A single T cell receptor (beta chain) is shown here with its context. Its antigen remains unidentified. The repertoire was sequenced with immunoSEQ multiplex PCR; TCRdb's copy has only in-frame clones and lacks some. Among over 25,000 clones, 80% to 95% were seen once, and the ten largest hold about a tenth. The sample belongs to a study of OX40 agonist ivuxolimab in advanced cancers. Deletions cut 2 bases from V and 2 bases from J, with 13 bases between. The CDR3 is 16 amino acids. Germline V gene data show CDR1 as KGHSH and CDR2 as LQKENI. Study results and caveats: Relatively little clonal expansion, among the lowest observed, appeared in partial responders at 0.1-3.0 mg/kg.

The genes are TRBV18 and TRBJ1-3, with D perhaps matching TRBD1 (6 bases). This receptor was taken from an adult with an advanced solid tumor such as melanoma, head and neck, liver or kidney cancer. This sample comprised CD4+ or CD8+ T cells sorted from blood, obtained in a trial of the OX40 agonist ivuxolimab. As DNA, the CDR3 is TGTGCCAGCTCACCATCTGGCAGGGGAGCTGGAAACACCATATATTTT. Translated: CASSPSGRGAGNTIYF.